This T cell receptor beta chain came from a study of response to subunit inactivated influenza vaccine (dated by TCRdb to the late 2010s). Broadly, across the study: Deep quantitative T cell receptor repertoire profiling was used in the study to track responses to a trivalent subunit inactivated influenza vaccine. General conclusions and limits of the study: It was suggested by the authors that each seasonal influenza vaccination may recruit only a limited number of new T cells.

The germline V gene specifies MDHEN as CDR1 and SYDVKM as CDR2. There are 19 amino acids in the CDR3, from cysteine to phenylalanine inclusive. The sequence is cut down to CDR3 DNA, 57 bases in frame from base 1. V sheds 2 bases and J sheds 0 bases, leaving 20 bases between their ends. The protocol used for the library was RT-PCR. Instrument used: Illumina HiSeq 2500. TCRdb cleaned the public reads at Q25 with fastp, built clones with MiXCR and kept in-frame beta chains. Merged by CDR3 protein, the rows form single entries marked with the most common genes and DNA. For this sample there are roughly 160,000 distinct CDR3 sequences; roughly a tenth appear just once. About a third of the sample comes from the top ten. This clonotype was counted only a few times. Its cognate antigen has yet to be identified. It has no much larger one-base neighbor in the sample; base qualities were not kept.

Here the chain combines TRBV28 and TRBJ1-5; D gene: possibly TRBD1, on 6 matching bases. The starting material was CD8+ T cells sorted from PBMCs, obtained less than 30 months after vaccination. The receptor's source is a man aged 50-75 years who received an inactivated influenza vaccine. Donor details come from another sample of the same person, matched by shared clones. The CDR3 sequence is CASSLPTGRGDYSNQPQHF. The DNA is TGTGCCAGCAGTTTACCTACAGGGAGGGGGGACTATAGCAATCAGCCCCAGCATTTT.